The next 26 T cell receptor beta chains were all read from a single sample in a study of HIV-infected patients and healthy controls. Alpha and beta constant-region primers primed reverse transcription of about 500 ng RNA. Separate chain-specific third strand synthesis with multiplexing indices produced the alpha and beta libraries. MiXCR, applied by TCRdb to the 5' RACE reads, yields one record per CDR3 protein. The data hold about 13,000 distinct CDR3 sequences, with 7.5% to 10% observed a single time. The repertoire came from unfractionated whole blood and reflected all unsorted peripheral T cells. Sequencing was carried out using blood. The receptor set was obtained from an adult in good health.

This clonotype was recorded once. The chain couples TRBV6-5 to TRBJ2-2; D is tentatively TRBD1 or TRBD2 (5 bases each). This CDR3 spans 17 amino acids. Germline CDR1 and CDR2: MNHEY and SVGAGI. The V and J ends lost 2 bases and 4 bases respectively, with 17 bases between them. CDR3 DNA: TGTGCCAGCAGTTACAGGGCGGGTACGAGGGGCACCGGGGAGCTGTTTTTT. Translation gives CASSYRAGTRGTGELFF.

This clonotype was detected ten times or more. The gene calls are TRBV29-1 and TRBJ1-1; D gene ambiguous. The CDR3 covers 13 residues. V was clipped by 2 bases and J by 0 bases, with 7 bases between them. Germline-derived CDR1 and CDR2 are SQVTM and ANQGSEA. In DNA, the CDR3 is TGCAGCGTTGAACGACGGCTGAACACTGAAGCTTTCTTT. It specifies CSVERRLNTEAFF.

This clonotype ranks as medium-sized (0.01 to 0.1%). This sequence joins TRBV20-1 and TRBJ1-1, with D possibly being TRBD1 (5 bases). Trimming shortened V by 4 bases and J by 0 bases, and 12 bases separated the two germline ends. This CDR3 contains 14 residues. Germline CDR1 DFQATT, CDR2 SNEGSKA (reference sequence). The CDR3: CSATQEEMNTEAFF. CDR3 in DNA: TGCAGTGCTACACAGGAAGAAATGAACACTGAAGCTTTCTTT.

Here the CDR3 reads CASGQGETDTQYF. CDR3 DNA sequence: TGTGCCAGCGGACAGGGGGAGACAGATACGCAGTATTTT. The chain joins TRBV6-2 or TRBV6-3 to TRBJ2-3, with TRBD1 identical over 10 bases. The CDR3 is made up of 13 amino acids. The junction had 2 bases not matched to a gene; V was cut back by 8 bases and J by 3 bases. The germline gives CDR1 MNHEY, CDR2 SVGEGT.

This clonotype was seen a few times. The gene calls are TRBV18 and TRBJ2-1; 7 positions agree with TRBD2. Unmatched junction bases numbered 6, after V lost 4 bases and J lost 12 bases. This CDR3 spans 12 amino acids. CDR1 is KGHSH and CDR2 is LQKENI in the germline V gene. CDR3 in amino acids: CASSHRGEAQFF. The CDR3 bases are TGTGCCAGCTCACATCGGGGGGAGGCGCAGTTCTTC.

In its sample, this clonotype was seen a few times. The chain combines TRBV7-9 with TRBJ1-1; D may be TRBD1 (5 bases). In germline, CDR1 is SEHNR, CDR2 FQNEAQ (reference sequence). V lost 8 bases and J 1 base, leaving 17 bases between the germline ends. This CDR3 region has 15 residues. CDR3 coding DNA: TGTGCCAGCGCACCATCGGACAACGAGAACACTGAAGCTTTCTTT. Translation: CASAPSDNENTEAFF.

Only a few counts were recorded for this clonotype. The J gene is TRBJ1-4, the V gene TRBV6-5; a weak D match, TRBD1 (5 bases). The V and J ends lost 2 bases and 0 bases respectively, with 10 bases between them. Germline V gives CDR1 MNHEY, CDR2 SVGAGI. The CDR3 is 16 residues long. This CDR3 reads CASSYGPGTTNEKLFF. CDR3 nucleotide sequence: TGTGCCAGCAGTTACGGGCCAGGGACAACTAATGAAAAACTGTTTTTT.

This clonotype was seen repeatedly, ten times or more. The chain carries TRBV28 and TRBJ1-5; 8 nucleotides match TRBD1. The CDR3 contains 15 residues. In germline, CDR1 is MDHEN, CDR2 SYDVKM. J gave up 2 bases and V 8 bases, and 8 bases lay outside the gene matches. The CDR3 DNA reads TGTGCCAGCGGAAGACAGGGGAGTGGCAATCAGCCCCAGCATTTT. Its translation is CASGRQGSGNQPQHF.

This clonotype was counted a few times. The rearrangement joins TRBV7-8 to TRBJ1-2; tentatively, D is TRBD1 (5 bases). There are 15 residues in the CDR3. V was trimmed by 7 bases and J by 1 base, leaving 16 bases between them. Germline CDR1 is SGHVS and CDR2 is FQNEAQ. The CDR3 here is CASMPTVGVNYGYTF. The CDR3 bases are TGTGCCAGCATGCCCACGGTGGGGGTTAACTATGGCTACACCTTC.

By share, this clonotype counts as medium-sized. The J gene is TRBJ2-3, the V gene TRBV7-9; D may be TRBD1 (6 bases). Germline loops: CDR1 SEHNR, CDR2 FQNEAQ (reference sequence). The CDR3 has 13 amino acids. V was clipped by 5 bases and J by 4 bases, with 10 bases between them. CDR3 region: CASSATGPDTQYF. For the CDR3, the DNA is TGTGCCAGCAGCGCCACAGGGCCAGATACGCAGTATTTT.

There are a few counts of this clonotype. The rearrangement uses TRBV27 and TRBJ1-5, with 10 bases matching TRBD1. CDR3 size: 15 residues. J was trimmed by 4 bases and V by 3 bases; bases with no gene match: 3. Per germline, CDR1 MNHEY and CDR2 SMNVEV (reference sequence). CDR3 bases: TGTGCCAGCAGTTTGTGGGGACAGGGGAATCAGCCCCAGCATTTT. It codes for CASSLWGQGNQPQHF.

This clonotype showed up just a few times. The V call is TRBV27, the J call TRBJ1-5; D is unresolved. Trimming left V 4 bases short and J 2 bases short, with 6 bases between. Germline assignment: CDR1 MNHEY and CDR2 SMNVEV (reference sequence). The CDR3 loop spans 13 amino acids. CDR3 protein: CASSYSRNQPQHF. CDR3 coding DNA: TGTGCCAGCAGTTACAGCCGCAATCAGCCCCAGCATTTT.

Many counts were recorded for this clonotype. The chain joins TRBV19 to TRBJ2-3, with TRBD2 matching over 8 bases. CDR1 and CDR2 (germline): LNHDA, SQIVND (reference sequence). V dropped 5 bases and J dropped 4; count of bases not matched to a gene: 5. This CDR3 comprises 14 residues. In nucleotides, the CDR3 is TGTGCCAGTAGTCCCCGGGGGGGGTCAGATACGCAGTATTTT. It specifies CASSPRGGSDTQYF.

This clonotype was seen repeatedly, ten times or more. The chain has TRBV15 and TRBJ2-3; the D gene is possibly TRBD2 (5 bases). The ends were cut back, 9 bases at V and 0 bases at J, with 13 bases in the middle. Germline V lookup: CDR1 LNHNV, CDR2 YYDKDF (reference sequence). The CDR3 covers 14 residues. The CDR3 loop is CATLIGGSTDTQYF. The CDR3 DNA is TGTGCCACTTTGATAGGCGGGAGCACAGATACGCAGTATTTT.

This clonotype is labeled as medium-sized (0.01 to 0.1%). The chain is built from TRBV20-1 and TRBJ2-7, with TRBD2 as a possible D gene (5 bases). Trimming removed 0 bases from V and 2 bases from J, with 11 bases in between. Germline values: CDR1 DFQATT, CDR2 SNEGSKA (reference sequence). CDR3 size: 14 residues. CDR3 sequence (DNA): TGCAGTGCTAGAGACGGACTTTCTACCTACGAGCAGTACTTC. The encoded protein is CSARDGLSTYEQYF.

This clonotype was seen only a few times. This chain links TRBV6-6 with TRBJ2-2; no reliable D call. Deletions cut 8 bases from V and 2 bases from J, with 3 bases between. Per the germline V gene, CDR1 is MNHNY and CDR2 is SVGAGI (reference sequence). The CDR3 runs to 11 residues. CDR3: CASDNTGELFF. Here the CDR3 DNA reads TGTGCCAGCGACAACACCGGGGAGCTGTTTTTT.

This clonotype appeared many times. The chain is built from TRBV20-1 and TRBJ1-1, with D possibly matching TRBD1 (5 bases). CDR1 is DFQATT, CDR2 SNEGSKA, per germline (reference sequence). The CDR3 covers 13 residues. V was cut by 3 bases and J by 2 bases, with 10 bases left in between. In DNA, the CDR3 is TGCAGTGCTAGTCGGCAGGGTAACACTGAAGCTTTCTTT. Its protein product is CSASRQGNTEAFF.

By share of the sample, this clonotype is medium-sized. J is TRBJ2-3 and V is TRBV29-1; TRBD2 matches 9 bases. The CDR3 is 15 residues long. Germline loops: CDR1 SQVTM, CDR2 ANQGSEA. Trimming cost V 1 base and J 3 bases; bases outside gene matches: 5. CDR3 protein: CSVEGLAGRTDTQYF. DNA for the CDR3: TGCAGCGTTGAAGGTCTAGCGGGGAGGACAGATACGCAGTATTTT.

V is TRBV12-3 or TRBV12-4 and J is TRBJ2-4; D might be TRBD1 or TRBD2, each matching 6 bases. V gave up 8 bases and J gave up 6 bases, with 14 bases separating them. The CDR3 sequence is 13 residues long. Here the CDR3 DNA reads TGTGCCAGCTCATTCGGGGGCCTAAACATTCAGTACTTC. Protein product: CASSFGGLNIQYF.

This clonotype was counted a few times. The chain has TRBV6-5 and TRBJ2-3; a weak D match, TRBD2 (5 bases). The germline V and J ends were trimmed by 5 bases and 1 base, with 16 bases remaining between them. This CDR3 contains 16 residues. Germline lookup yields CDR1 MNHEY and CDR2 SVGAGI. CDR3 DNA sequence: TGTGCCAGCAGTACTGGGTTGGCCGGGGGCACAGATACGCAGTATTTT. Its translation: CASSTGLAGGTDTQYF.

The J gene is TRBJ1-2, the V gene TRBV12-3 or TRBV12-4; D not resolved. V gave up 6 bases and J gave up 0 bases, with 14 bases separating them. The CDR3 is made up of 15 amino acids. CDR3 in DNA: TGTGCCAGCAGCCCAGAGGTTCGAGCTAACTATGGCTACACCTTC. Translating it yields CASSPEVRANYGYTF.

This clonotype was observed many times. The V gene is TRBV6-5, the J gene TRBJ2-2, with 12 bases identical to TRBD1. The V gene's germline CDR1 is MNHEY and CDR2 SVGAGI. The CDR3 totals 15 residues. V trimming: 7 bases; J trimming: 7 bases; junction bases outside the gene matches: 7. Here the CDR3 reads CASNPGQGADGELFF. As DNA, the CDR3 is TGTGCCAGCAATCCGGGACAGGGGGCCGACGGGGAGCTGTTTTTT.

This clonotype is labeled medium-sized. This chain uses TRBV9 with TRBJ1-4; the D is unclear. Trimming took 5 bases from V and 0 from J, leaving 11 bases between them. Looked up from germline, CDR1 is SGDLS and CDR2 is YYNGEE. The CDR3 contains 15 residues. CDR3 in DNA: TGTGCCAGCAGTACCTATGGGTCAACTAATGAAAAACTGTTTTTT. Residues: CASSTYGSTNEKLFF.

CDR3 in amino acids: CASWTDSNQPQHF. The CDR3 DNA follows: TGTGCCAGCTGGACCGATAGCAATCAGCCCCAGCATTTT. This chain uses TRBV12-3 or TRBV12-4 with TRBJ1-5, with no clear D. Between the trimmed V and J ends, which lost 8 bases and 0 bases, there was a span of 8 bases. This CDR3 comprises 13 residues.

This clonotype was seen at least ten times. The J gene is TRBJ1-4, the V gene TRBV7-9, with D perhaps matching TRBD1 (6 bases). Trimming cost V 5 bases and J 8 bases, with 6 bases left between them. Germline assignment: CDR1 SEHNR and CDR2 FQNEAQ (reference sequence). The CDR3 totals 11 residues. The CDR3 here is CASSGQEKLFF. For the CDR3, the DNA is TGTGCCAGCAGCGGACAGGAAAAACTGTTTTTT.

In its sample, this clonotype was seen many times. The chain carries TRBV7-9 and TRBJ2-1; the match to TRBD2 covers 7 bases. With 0 bases clipped from V and 8 bases from J, the junction kept 10 bases outside the gene matches. Germline V gene lookup returns CDR1 SEHNR and CDR2 FQNEAQ (reference sequence). The CDR3 consists of 16 residues. Here the CDR3 DNA reads TGTGCCAGCAGCTTAGCGCGGGCGGGAGAGCCCCATGAGCAGTTCTTC. Translated: CASSLARAGEPHEQFF.